This TCR beta chain is from a study of shared clonotypes between healthy human individuals. Sequencing was performed with immunoSEQ multiplex PCR; in TCRdb, only in-frame clones are kept and a portion is missing. Among about 660,000 clones listed, around 72% were seen once. Points on this clone: Other nucleotide sequences in the sample specify the same CDR3.

With 2 bases removed from V and 4 bases from J, the gap between germline ends came to 8 bases. This CDR3 comprises 13 residues. Germline loops: CDR1 LNHDA, CDR2 SQIVND (reference sequence). Sequenced sample: memory CD4+ T cells sorted from blood. Described subset: CD45RA-negative fraction. The sequence was collected from a woman aged 25 to 39 in good health. V is TRBV19 and J is TRBJ1-2; perhaps TRBD1 as D (5 bases). The CDR3 bases are TGTGCCAGTAGTATACAGGGAGGCTATGGCTACACCTTC. It is translated as CASSIQGGYGYTF.